The entry that follows covers one T cell receptor (beta chain) sequence. The target antigen is unknown. The sample is drawn from a study of shared clonotypes between healthy human individuals. Study-level findings and limits: With a few donors compared, around 5% of naive CD4 clonotypes were shared.

Using immunoSEQ multiplex PCR, the repertoire was profiled, and TCRdb retains in-frame clones only, with some absent. The sample holds about 1 million clones, approximately 78% seen once. The source of this sequence is a man aged 18 to 30 in good health. Some clones in this sample may be carry-over from other donors' samples. Sequencing was carried out using memory CD4+ T cells from PBMCs. Subset described: CD45RA-negative fraction.

The CDR3 spells CASSMVGDRNEQFF. As DNA, the CDR3 is TGTGCCAGTAGTATGGTGGGAGATAGGAATGAGCAGTTCTTC. V gene TRBV19 combines with J gene TRBJ2-1, with D possibly matching TRBD2 (5 bases). Trimming removed 3 bases at V and 7 bases at J, with 13 bases between. This CDR3 has 14 residues. CDR1 and CDR2 (germline): LNHDA, SQIVND (reference sequence).